A selection of T cell receptor beta chains follows, all from one sample in a study of T cells and Merkel cell carcinoma outcomes. This table comes from immunoSEQ multiplex PCR, and its TCRdb copy is limited to in-frame clones, with some not included. The sample includes roughly 15,000 clones, around nine tenths seen only once; the top ten take approximately 2%. The sequenced material came from tumor tissue from Merkel cell carcinoma. Receptors originate from a human donor with Merkel cell carcinoma. CDR3s include the opening cysteine and the closing phenylalanine or tryptophan. D genes are given only for firm matches. Clone size is shown for a subset of rows, as once, few, many or a class of expanded clone.

cdr3_nt: TGTGCCAGCAGCCTGACGGGACAGTTGTATAATTCACCCCTCCACTTT; cdr3_aa: CASSLTGQLYNSPLHF; clone_size: -; d_call: TRBD1; j_call: TRBJ1-6; v_call: TRBV5-8
cdr3_nt: TGTACCAGCAGCCAGGGATCAAGGGGGAACTACGAGCAGTACTTC; cdr3_aa: CTSSQGSRGNYEQYF; clone_size: -; d_call: -; j_call: TRBJ2-7; v_call: TRBV7-6
cdr3_nt: TGCGCCAGCAGCCAAGTTTTTAGGGTATCCCTCGAGCAGTACTTC; cdr3_aa: CASSQVFRVSLEQYF; clone_size: -; d_call: -; j_call: TRBJ2-7; v_call: TRBV4-1
cdr3_nt: TGTGCCAGCAGCCCCCCCCTCAGCGACGATACGCAGTATTTT; cdr3_aa: CASSPPLSDDTQYF; clone_size: -; d_call: -; j_call: TRBJ2-3; v_call: TRBV5-5
cdr3_nt: TGTGCCTGGAGTGTACCAGCGGGAAACACCATATATTTT; cdr3_aa: CAWSVPAGNTIYF; clone_size: -; d_call: -; j_call: TRBJ1-3; v_call: TRBV30
cdr3_nt: TGTGCCAGCAGCCCCGACAGGGCGGCAGAGACCCAGTACTTC; cdr3_aa: CASSPDRAAETQYF; clone_size: -; d_call: TRBD1; j_call: TRBJ2-5; v_call: TRBV7-8
cdr3_nt: TGTGCCAGCAGCTTAGAACAGGACACTGAAGCTTTCTTT; cdr3_aa: CASSLEQDTEAFF; clone_size: -; d_call: -; j_call: TRBJ1-1; v_call: TRBV7-9
cdr3_nt: TGCAGCGTTGACCCGGGACAGGGTTACGAGCAGTACTTC; cdr3_aa: CSVDPGQGYEQYF; clone_size: -; d_call: TRBD1; j_call: TRBJ2-7; v_call: TRBV29-1
cdr3_nt: TGTGCCAGCAGCTTAGTTTCAGGGTACGCACCTTTCTTT; cdr3_aa: CASSLVSGYAPFF; clone_size: -; d_call: -; j_call: TRBJ1-1; v_call: TRBV7-9
cdr3_nt: TGTGCCAGTAGTTCGACGGACTTGGGTGGGCAGTTCTTC; cdr3_aa: CASSSTDLGGQFF; clone_size: -; d_call: -; j_call: TRBJ2-1; v_call: TRBV28
cdr3_nt: TGTGCCAGCAGCTTAGTGGATCAGCCCCAGCATTTT; cdr3_aa: CASSLVDQPQHF; clone_size: -; d_call: -; j_call: TRBJ1-5; v_call: TRBV7-9
cdr3_nt: TGCGCCAGCAGCTTGGGGAAAAACACAGATACGCAGTATTTT; cdr3_aa: CASSLGKNTDTQYF; clone_size: -; d_call: -; j_call: TRBJ2-3; v_call: TRBV5-1
cdr3_nt: TGTGCCAGCTCACCGGGACTCCCAGATACGCAGTATTTT; cdr3_aa: CASSPGLPDTQYF; clone_size: -; d_call: -; j_call: TRBJ2-3; v_call: TRBV18
cdr3_nt: TGTGCCAGCAGTTTATACTACGAGCAGTACTTC; cdr3_aa: CASSLYYEQYF; clone_size: -; d_call: -; j_call: TRBJ2-7; v_call: TRBV28
cdr3_nt: TGTGCCAGCAGCGTATCCCCCCGGATAGATACGCAGTATTTT; cdr3_aa: CASSVSPRIDTQYF; clone_size: -; d_call: -; j_call: TRBJ2-3; v_call: TRBV9
cdr3_nt: TGTGCCAGCAGCTTACAGGGGTTTCAGCCCCAGCATTTT; cdr3_aa: CASSLQGFQPQHF; clone_size: -; d_call: TRBD1; j_call: TRBJ1-5; v_call: TRBV5-6
cdr3_nt: TGTGCCAGCAGCCAGCGGTTTGGTATTCGCGCCTCTGGGGCCAACGTCCTGACTTTC; cdr3_aa: CASSQRFGIRASGANVLTF; clone_size: -; d_call: -; j_call: TRBJ2-6; v_call: TRBV7-9
cdr3_nt: TGTGCCAGCAGCTTTCAGGGCGCGGAGACCCAGTACTTC; cdr3_aa: CASSFQGAETQYF; clone_size: -; d_call: -; j_call: TRBJ2-5; v_call: TRBV7-2
cdr3_nt: TGCGCCAGCAGCCAAGAAACCCGGGGTACCGAGCAGTACTTC; cdr3_aa: CASSQETRGTEQYF; clone_size: -; d_call: -; j_call: TRBJ2-7; v_call: TRBV4-1
cdr3_nt: TGTGCCAGCAGCCCCCACCCAGGGGCCGCCAACGGGACTGAAGCTTTCTTT; cdr3_aa: CASSPHPGAANGTEAFF; clone_size: -; d_call: -; j_call: TRBJ1-1; v_call: TRBV13
cdr3_nt: TGTGCCAGCTCACCGTCTGGGAATGGCTACACCTTC; cdr3_aa: CASSPSGNGYTF; clone_size: -; d_call: -; j_call: TRBJ1-2; v_call: TRBV18
cdr3_nt: TGCGCCAGCAGCCAAGTTTCGGGGGGTTCACCCCTCCACTTT; cdr3_aa: CASSQVSGGSPLHF; clone_size: -; d_call: -; j_call: TRBJ1-6; v_call: TRBV4-3
cdr3_nt: TGTGCCAGCAGCGTTCATGGACAGGGTGATGGCTACACCTTC; cdr3_aa: CASSVHGQGDGYTF; clone_size: -; d_call: TRBD1; j_call: TRBJ1-2; v_call: TRBV9
cdr3_nt: TGTGCCAGCAAGCAACAGGGTTCCAACACTGAAGCTTTCTTT; cdr3_aa: CASKQQGSNTEAFF; clone_size: -; d_call: -; j_call: TRBJ1-1; v_call: TRBV28
cdr3_nt: TGCGCCAGCAGCTTGCAGGGGTCGGAATCACCCCTCCACTTT; cdr3_aa: CASSLQGSESPLHF; clone_size: -; d_call: -; j_call: TRBJ1-6; v_call: TRBV5-1
cdr3_nt: TGTGCCAGTACGGTCAGCGGCAGGGGAGACTATGGCTACACCTTC; cdr3_aa: CASTVSGRGDYGYTF; clone_size: -; d_call: -; j_call: TRBJ1-2; v_call: TRBV19
cdr3_nt: TGCAGTGTTAGTTCCGGGCTGGGGGCTTTCTTT; cdr3_aa: CSVSSGLGAFF; clone_size: -; d_call: -; j_call: TRBJ1-1; v_call: TRBV20-1
cdr3_nt: TGCGCCAGCAGTACCGGACAGGGGCATGGCTACACCTTC; cdr3_aa: CASSTGQGHGYTF; clone_size: -; d_call: TRBD1; j_call: TRBJ1-2; v_call: TRBV5-1
cdr3_nt: TGTGCCAGCAGCCGGATTGGGGGCTATGGCTACACCTTC; cdr3_aa: CASSRIGGYGYTF; clone_size: -; d_call: -; j_call: TRBJ1-2; v_call: TRBV7-2
cdr3_nt: TGTGCCAGCAGCCCACAGGTACAAGAGACCCAGTACTTC; cdr3_aa: CASSPQVQETQYF; clone_size: -; d_call: -; j_call: TRBJ2-5; v_call: TRBV5-4
cdr3_nt: TGTGCCAGCAGCTTGGTAGTGGGTGTCAATGAGCAGTTCTTC; cdr3_aa: CASSLVVGVNEQFF; clone_size: -; d_call: -; j_call: TRBJ2-1; v_call: TRBV5-4
cdr3_nt: TGTGCTAGTGGTTTGGTAGCGGGGGGGCACAATGAGCAGTTCTTC; cdr3_aa: CASGLVAGGHNEQFF; clone_size: -; d_call: TRBD2; j_call: TRBJ2-1; v_call: TRBV12-5
cdr3_nt: TGTGCCAGCAGGTGGACAGAGAGGGGTGGTACGCAGTATTTT; cdr3_aa: CASRWTERGGTQYF; clone_size: -; d_call: -; j_call: TRBJ2-3; v_call: TRBV27
cdr3_nt: TGTGCCAGCAGTCCCTTTGCGGGTGCTTCCTACAATGAGCAGTTCTTC; cdr3_aa: CASSPFAGASYNEQFF; clone_size: -; d_call: -; j_call: TRBJ2-1; v_call: TRBV27
cdr3_nt: TGTGCCAGCAGCTTGCTAGAGACCCAGTACTTC; cdr3_aa: CASSLLETQYF; clone_size: once; d_call: -; j_call: TRBJ2-5; v_call: TRBV5-6
cdr3_nt: TGTGCCAGTAGTATATCCGAGGCCCTAGGGACTTCACCCCTCCACTTT; cdr3_aa: CASSISEALGTSPLHF; clone_size: -; d_call: -; j_call: TRBJ1-6; v_call: TRBV19
cdr3_nt: TGTGCCAGCAGTGAACAAGGGAACACTGAAGCTTTCTTT; cdr3_aa: CASSEQGNTEAFF; clone_size: -; d_call: -; j_call: TRBJ1-1; v_call: TRBV2
cdr3_nt: TGTGCCAGCAGCTTTCGGGCGGCAGATACGCAGTATTTT; cdr3_aa: CASSFRAADTQYF; clone_size: -; d_call: -; j_call: TRBJ2-3; v_call: TRBV5-4
cdr3_nt: TGTGCCAGTAGTATGACAGGGTGGAATGAGCAGTTCTTC; cdr3_aa: CASSMTGWNEQFF; clone_size: -; d_call: TRBD1; j_call: TRBJ2-1; v_call: TRBV19
cdr3_nt: TGTGCCAGCAGCTTGTGGCGGAGTTCCTACAATGAGCAGTTCTTC; cdr3_aa: CASSLWRSSYNEQFF; clone_size: -; d_call: -; j_call: TRBJ2-1; v_call: TRBV7-2
cdr3_nt: TGTGCCAGCAGCCTGAGAAGCTCCTACGAGCAGTACTTC; cdr3_aa: CASSLRSSYEQYF; clone_size: -; d_call: -; j_call: TRBJ2-7; v_call: TRBV6-1
cdr3_nt: TGCAGCGTTGTATTTTCAGGAGGAGGTTGGGAGACCCAGTACTTC; cdr3_aa: CSVVFSGGGWETQYF; clone_size: once; d_call: -; j_call: TRBJ2-5; v_call: TRBV29-1
cdr3_nt: TGTGCCAGCAGTTACTATGAGACCCAGTACTTC; cdr3_aa: CASSYYETQYF; clone_size: -; d_call: -; j_call: TRBJ2-5; v_call: TRBV6-6
cdr3_nt: TGTGCCAGCAGCTTAGCTAGCGGGCCATACAATGAGCAGTTCTTC; cdr3_aa: CASSLASGPYNEQFF; clone_size: once; d_call: TRBD2; j_call: TRBJ2-1; v_call: TRBV11-1
cdr3_nt: TGTGCCAGCAGCTACGACCTTTACAATGAGCAGTTCTTC; cdr3_aa: CASSYDLYNEQFF; clone_size: -; d_call: -; j_call: TRBJ2-1; v_call: TRBV5-6
cdr3_nt: TGTGCCAGCAGTGGTACAGGGGTAGTTGGGGGTTATGGCTACACCTTC; cdr3_aa: CASSGTGVVGGYGYTF; clone_size: -; d_call: TRBD1; j_call: TRBJ1-2; v_call: TRBV6-1